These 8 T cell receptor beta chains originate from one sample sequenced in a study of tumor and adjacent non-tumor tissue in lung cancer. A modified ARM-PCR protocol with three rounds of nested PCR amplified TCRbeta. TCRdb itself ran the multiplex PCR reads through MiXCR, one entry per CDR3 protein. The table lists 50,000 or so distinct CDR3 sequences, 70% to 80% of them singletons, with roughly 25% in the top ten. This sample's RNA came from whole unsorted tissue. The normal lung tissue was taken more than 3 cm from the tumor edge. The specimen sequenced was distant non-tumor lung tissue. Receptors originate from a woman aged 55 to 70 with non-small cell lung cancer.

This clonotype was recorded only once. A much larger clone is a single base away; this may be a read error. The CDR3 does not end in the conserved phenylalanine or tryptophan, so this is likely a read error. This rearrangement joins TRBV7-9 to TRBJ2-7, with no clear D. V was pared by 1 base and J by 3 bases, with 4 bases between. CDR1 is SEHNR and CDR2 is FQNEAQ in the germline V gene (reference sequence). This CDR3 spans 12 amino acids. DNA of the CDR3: TGTGCCAGCAGCTTAGTCCACTACGAGCAGTACTTG. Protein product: CASSLVHYEQYL.

The DNA of the CDR3 is TGCGCCAGTAGCGAAGGGAACAGGGGTGTAGATGAAAAACTGTTTTTT. This encodes CASSEGNRGVDEKLFF. This chain links TRBV4-3 with TRBJ1-4, with TRBD1 matching 7 bases. The CDR3 contains 16 residues. The ends lost 9 bases at V and 6 bases at J; junction bases unmatched: 16. Germline V gene lookup returns CDR1 LGHNA and CDR2 YSLEER.

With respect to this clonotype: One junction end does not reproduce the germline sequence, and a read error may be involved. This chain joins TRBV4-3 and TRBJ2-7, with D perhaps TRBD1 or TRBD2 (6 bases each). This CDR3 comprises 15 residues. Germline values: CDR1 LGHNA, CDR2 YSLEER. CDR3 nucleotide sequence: TGCGCCAGCACCCAAGGAGGTGACGGGGGCTATGAGCAGTACTTC. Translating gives CASTQGGDGGYEQYF.

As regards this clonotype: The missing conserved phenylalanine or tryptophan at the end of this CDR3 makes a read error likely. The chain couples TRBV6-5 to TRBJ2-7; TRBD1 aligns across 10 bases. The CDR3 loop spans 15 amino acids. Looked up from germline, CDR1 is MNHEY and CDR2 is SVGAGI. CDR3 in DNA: TGTGCCAGCATTTACCCCGGACAGGGGGGGTACGAGCAGTACATC. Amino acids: CASIYPGQGGYEQYI.

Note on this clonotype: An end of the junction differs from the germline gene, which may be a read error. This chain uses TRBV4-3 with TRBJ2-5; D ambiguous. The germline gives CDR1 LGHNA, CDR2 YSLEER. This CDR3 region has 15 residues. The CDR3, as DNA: TGCGCCAGCAGTCAAGATATACACCATCAAGAGACCCAGTACTTC. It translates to CASSQDIHHQETQYF.

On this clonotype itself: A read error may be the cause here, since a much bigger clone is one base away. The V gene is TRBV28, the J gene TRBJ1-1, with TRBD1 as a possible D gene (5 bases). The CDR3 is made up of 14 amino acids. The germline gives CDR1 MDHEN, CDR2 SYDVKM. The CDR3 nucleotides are TGTGCCAGCAGAGCCGGGACGGTGAACACTGAAACTTTCTTT. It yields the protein CASRAGTVNTETFF.

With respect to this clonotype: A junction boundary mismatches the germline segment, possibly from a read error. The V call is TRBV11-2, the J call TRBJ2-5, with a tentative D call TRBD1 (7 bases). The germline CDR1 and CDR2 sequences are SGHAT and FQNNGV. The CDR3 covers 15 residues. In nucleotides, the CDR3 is TGTGCCAGCACCTCGACAGGGATAGGGGGCGGGACCCAGTATTTC. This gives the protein CASTSTGIGGGTQYF.

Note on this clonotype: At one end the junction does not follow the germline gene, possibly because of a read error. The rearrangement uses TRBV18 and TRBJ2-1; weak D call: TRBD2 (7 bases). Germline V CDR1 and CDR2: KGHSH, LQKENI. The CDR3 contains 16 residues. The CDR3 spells CARSPKGEGEYNEQFF. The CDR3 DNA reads TGTGCCAGATCACCAAAGGGGGAGGGAGAATACAATGAGCAGTTCTTC.